Included here is one TCR beta chain sequence, with context. V lost 0 bases and J 3 bases, leaving 14 bases between the germline ends. Germline-derived CDR1 and CDR2 are MNHEY and SVGAGI. This CDR3 contains 16 residues. The data stem from a study of T cell changes during pregnancy in multiple sclerosis. Clones were read by immunoSEQ multiplex PCR, and TCRdb kept only the in-frame ones, dropping some. The repertoire has tens of thousands of clones, 70% to 90% of them found once; the top ten carry less than 2%. The chain is built from TRBV6-5 and TRBJ1-2; perhaps TRBD1 as D (6 bases). This receptor was obtained from a female donor with multiple sclerosis, enrolled in a pregnancy study. Sequences were derived from peripheral blood, sampled after pregnancy. The CDR3 DNA reads as TGTGCCAGCAGTTACTCGGAAACAGGGAGACACTATGGCTACACCTTC. Amino acid sequence: CASSYSETGRHYGYTF.